Listed below are T cell receptor beta chains from one sample, sequenced in a study of T cells after posttransplantation cyclophosphamide. Sequencing used immunoSEQ multiplex PCR; TCRdb keeps in-frame clones, though not all of them. The sample has 9,500 to 12,000 clones; under 95% are singletons. Sample: PBMCs, taken after allogeneic stem cell transplant with posttransplant cyclophosphamide. Every receptor here comes from a female patient under 45 who received an allogeneic stem cell transplant from an unrelated donor, was CMV-positive, and had no GVHD. Some T cells may have come from the graft donor. Each CDR3 is given with its conserved first and last residue. D genes are given only for firm matches. The listing skips clone size in some rows; elsewhere it reads once, few, many or a size class.

TRBV5-1	NA	14	TRBJ2-3	NA	CASSLDSGTDTQYF	TGCGCCAGCAGCTTGGATTCAGGGACAGATACGCAGTATTTT
TRBV5-8	NA	14	TRBJ1-5	TRBD1	CASSFRQGNQPQHF	TGTGCCAGCAGCTTTAGACAGGGTAATCAGCCCCAGCATTTT
TRBV9	NA	16	TRBJ2-1	TRBD2	CASSGRGTSGPNEQFF	TGTGCCAGCAGCGGGAGAGGGACTAGCGGTCCCAATGAGCAGTTCTTC
TRBV2	NA	16	TRBJ2-7	TRBD2	CASSEGRAGFSYEQYF	TGTGCCAGCAGTGAAGGTAGAGCGGGATTCTCCTACGAGCAGTACTTC
TRBV7-9	NA	16	TRBJ2-5	NA	CASSLGGTGKRETQYF	TGTGCCAGCAGCTTAGGAGGCACAGGGAAGCGGGAGACCCAGTACTTC
TRBV30	NA	14	TRBJ1-6	NA	CAWSGTDFNSPLHF	TGTGCCTGGAGTGGGACGGACTTTAATTCACCCCTCCACTTT
TRBV29-1	NA	14	TRBJ2-2	NA	CSAKIARNTGELFF	TGCAGCGCAAAGATAGCGCGGAACACCGGGGAGCTGTTTTTT
TRBV9	once	12	TRBJ2-1	NA	CASNVFNNEQFF	TGTGCCAGCAATGTCTTTAACAATGAGCAGTTCTTC
TRBV28	NA	15	TRBJ1-1	NA	CASSLGAGLNTEAFF	TGTGCCAGCAGTTTAGGGGCAGGGCTAAACACTGAAGCTTTCTTT
TRBV18	NA	15	TRBJ1-2	NA	CASWGGATLNYGYTF	TGTGCCAGCTGGGGAGGGGCGACCCTTAACTATGGCTACACCTTC